This TCR beta chain is drawn from a study of T cell changes during pregnancy in multiple sclerosis. Trimming took off 1 base at V and 0 bases at J, with 7 bases between the two ends. The length of the CDR3 is 15 residues. The germline gives CDR1 MGHRA, CDR2 YSYEKL. Measured with immunoSEQ multiplex PCR; TCRdb has only the in-frame clones, and not every one. The sample yields about 59,000 clones, nearly 95% seen once. This clonotype was obtained from a female donor with multiple sclerosis, enrolled in a pregnancy study. The sample here was CD8+ T cells from peripheral blood mononuclear cells, taken in the third trimester of pregnancy. This rearrangement joins TRBV4-1 to TRBJ1-5; D gene ambiguous. The CDR3 nucleotides read TGCGCCAGCAGCCAAGTCGGTAATAGCAATCAGCCCCAGCATTTT. It specifies CASSQVGNSNQPQHF.